The source of this T cell receptor (beta chain) is a study of CXCR3-negative and CXCR3-positive naive CD8 T cells. Germline loops: CDR1 SGHRS, CDR2 YFSETQ. The CDR3 extends over 15 amino acids. A word on this clonotype: What it binds is not known.

Study conclusions and caveats: Hydrophobicity was higher for TRB CDR3s found in CXCR3-positive naive cells than in CXCR3-negative naive cells.

With UMI labels, 5' RACE was used to prepare the TRB cDNA libraries. TCRdb reanalyzed the 5' RACE reads, giving one entry per CDR3 protein sequence and no DNA. Its listing shows 140,000 to 150,000 distinct CDR3 sequences. The chain links TRBV5-1 to TRBJ2-7; TCRdb calls TRBD1, which cannot be checked without DNA. The receptor was isolated from a human donor in good health. Some clones in this sample may be carry-over from other donors' samples. The sample was naive CXCR3+ CD8+ T cells from blood. The subset is: CD45RO-CCR7+CD27+CD95- naive CD8+ T cells expressing CXCR3 (TNR3+). This CDR3 is CASSLEPGLGYEQYF.